These T cell receptor beta chains were read from a single sample in a study of control samples from healthy donors and cancer patients. The assay was immunoSEQ multiplex PCR, and TCRdb's table has in-frame clones only and misses some. The table records 100,000 to 150,000 clones, 90% to 95% of them present only once. Sequencing was done on a sample of blood. These receptors originate from a woman aged 18-29 years in good health. Each CDR3 is given with its conserved first and last residue. A D gene is named only where the DNA matches it firmly. Rows may omit the clone size; those that give it use once, few, many or a size class.

cdr3_length,j_call,clone_size,d_call,v_call,cdr3_nt,cdr3_aa
15,TRBJ2-3,NA,TRBD2,TRBV2,TGTGCCAGCAGGGGAAGACTAGCATCGTCCAATACGCAGTATTTT,CASRGRLASSNTQYF
12,TRBJ2-2,NA,NA,TRBV6-6,TGTGCCAGCAGTTACCACACCGGGGAGCTGTTTTTT,CASSYHTGELFF
18,TRBJ2-7,NA,NA,TRBV6-2/TRBV6-3,TGTGCCAGCAGTTACCATCTTTATAGAACAGGGAGTTTCCACGAGCAGTACTTC,CASSYHLYRTGSFHEQYF
14,TRBJ2-5,NA,NA,TRBV3-1/TRBV3-2,TGTGCCAGCAGCCAAGTTTGGGGGATGGAGACCCAGTACTTC,CASSQVWGMETQYF
15,TRBJ1-1,NA,NA,TRBV7-8,TGTGCCAGCAGCCCAGTAGGGGGAGGGCACACTGAAGCTTTCTTT,CASSPVGGGHTEAFF
16,TRBJ1-2,few,NA,TRBV18,TGTGCCAGCTCACGCAGCCAGGGGATACTTAACTATGGCTACACCTTC,CASSRSQGILNYGYTF
15,TRBJ2-7,few,NA,TRBV7-8,TGTGCCAGCAGCGTTTCCGGGAGTACATCCTACGAGCAGTACTTC,CASSVSGSTSYEQYF
13,TRBJ1-2,NA,NA,TRBV6-5,TGTGCCAGCAGTTACAACAGATACTATGGCTACACCTTC,CASSYNRYYGYTF
15,TRBJ2-4,NA,NA,TRBV2,TGTGCCAGCAGTCTCAACTTCGTAGCCAAAAACATTCAGTACTTC,CASSLNFVAKNIQYF
18,TRBJ2-3,NA,NA,TRBV7-3,TGTGCCAGCAGCTTAGGGCCCCAGGGAATGGTTGGGACAGATACGCAGTATTTT,CASSLGPQGMVGTDTQYF
13,TRBJ1-6,NA,NA,TRBV5-5,TGTGCCAGCAGCTTGGAGGGCAGGGGATCCCTCCACTTT,CASSLEGRGSLHF
17,TRBJ2-5,NA,TRBD2,TRBV2,TGTGCCAGCAGTGCGACTAGCGGGGGGGACCGGCGAAAGACCCAGTACTTC,CASSATSGGDRRKTQYF
12,TRBJ2-7,NA,NA,TRBV5-1,TGCGCCAGCAGCTTGGGTTTGGACGAGCAGTACTTC,CASSLGLDEQYF
17,TRBJ2-5,NA,NA,TRBV19,TGTGCCAGCAGTCCCGGAGGGGTTAGGCGTCATAGAGAGACCCAGTACTTC,CASSPGGVRRHRETQYF
13,TRBJ2-1,once,TRBD2,TRBV19,TGTGCCACGATCGGGACTACGTACAATGAGCAGTTCTTC,CATIGTTYNEQFF
13,TRBJ1-1,few,NA,TRBV7-3,TGTGCCAGCAGCTGGCAGGGGAACACTGAAGCTTTCTTT,CASSWQGNTEAFF
14,TRBJ2-5,NA,NA,TRBV11-1,TGTGCCAGCAGCTCCCGGGACACCCAAGAGACCCAGTACTTC,CASSSRDTQETQYF
14,TRBJ2-5,few,TRBD2,TRBV7-2,TGTGCCAGCAGCTTAGCCGACGGGACTAGCCGTCAGTACTTC,CASSLADGTSRQYF
14,TRBJ2-7,NA,NA,TRBV1,TGCACCAGCAGCCTTATGCGGAAAGAATACGAGCAGTACTTC,CTSSLMRKEYEQYF
11,TRBJ2-7,NA,NA,TRBV2,TGTGCCAGCAGGGGACCCTACGAGCAGTACTTC,CASRGPYEQYF
13,TRBJ1-1,NA,NA,TRBV7-3,TGTGCCAGCAGCTTACGTGGCAGTTCTGAAGCTTTCTTT,CASSLRGSSEAFF
15,TRBJ2-2,NA,NA,TRBV20-1,TGCAGTGCTAGTCCCCGGGGGCCGGGTACCGGGGAGCTGTTTTTT,CSASPRGPGTGELFF
16,TRBJ2-3,NA,NA,TRBV2,TGTGCCAGCAGTGAAGGGGGTAGCGCGAACACAGATACGCAGTATTTT,CASSEGGSANTDTQYF
18,TRBJ2-3,NA,NA,TRBV10-3,TGTGCCATCAGTGAGTTGCCGAAAGGGACGGGGAGCACAGATACGCAGTATTTT,CAISELPKGTGSTDTQYF
14,TRBJ2-5,NA,TRBD1,TRBV6-7,TGTGCCAGCAGCCAGACAGGGTACCAAGAGACCCAGTACTTC,CASSQTGYQETQYF
15,TRBJ2-3,NA,TRBD2,TRBV7-3,TGTGCCAGCAGCTTAGGGACTACCCTCACAGATACGCAGTATTTT,CASSLGTTLTDTQYF
17,TRBJ2-5,NA,TRBD1,TRBV7-2,TGTGCCAGCAGCTTAGCCCCTGGACAGGGTAGGCGAGAGACCCAGTACTTC,CASSLAPGQGRRETQYF
14,TRBJ2-5,NA,TRBD2,TRBV7-9,TGTGCCAGCAAACTAGCGGGAGTCCAAGAGACCCAGTACTTC,CASKLAGVQETQYF
13,TRBJ1-5,NA,NA,TRBV30,TGTGCCTGGAGTGAGGGAGGGAATCAGCCCCAGCATTTT,CAWSEGGNQPQHF
15,TRBJ1-3,once,TRBD1,TRBV2,TGTGCCAGCAGTTCCGGGACAGGGAACGGAAACACCATATATTTT,CASSSGTGNGNTIYF
15,TRBJ2-3,NA,NA,TRBV28,TGTGCCAGCAGTTTTCCTTACGGGGACCCAGATACGCAGTATTTT,CASSFPYGDPDTQYF
14,TRBJ1-2,NA,NA,TRBV19,TGTGCCAGTAGTATAAGCAGGGGACGGAATGGCTACACCTTC,CASSISRGRNGYTF
13,TRBJ2-2,NA,NA,TRBV2,TGTGCCAGCACGAACAGCCGCACCGGGGAGCTGTTTTTT,CASTNSRTGELFF
15,TRBJ2-5,NA,NA,TRBV5-1,TGCGCCAGCAGCTTGGATATTGGGGGAGTGGAGACCCAGTACTTC,CASSLDIGGVETQYF
13,TRBJ2-5,NA,NA,TRBV29-1,TGCAGCGTTGATGAGGGGCGGCAAGAGACCCAGTACTTC,CSVDEGRQETQYF
15,TRBJ2-4,NA,TRBD1,TRBV29-1,TGCAGCGTGGATGGACAGGGAGAAGAGAGAAACATTCAGTACTTC,CSVDGQGEERNIQYF
15,TRBJ1-5,NA,NA,TRBV24-1,TGTGCCACCAGTGACTCACAGGGAGTCAATCAGCCCCAGCATTTT,CATSDSQGVNQPQHF
14,TRBJ2-5,NA,NA,TRBV6-5,TGTGCCAGCAGCGACCTTTCCACAGGGCTTTTACAGTACTTC,CASSDLSTGLLQYF
13,TRBJ2-1,NA,TRBD2,TRBV12-3/TRBV12-4,TGTGCCAGCAGTTTCCGGGAGGGCCATGAGCAGTTCTTC,CASSFREGHEQFF
12,TRBJ2-1,NA,NA,TRBV6-2/TRBV6-3,TGCGCCAGCAGCCCTTCGGACAGTCGGCGGTTCTTC,CASSPSDSRRFF
18,TRBJ2-2,NA,TRBD2,TRBV2,TGTGCCAGCAAGTTATCGGGGCTAGCGGGAGCGGGCACCGGGGAGCTGTTTTTT,CASKLSGLAGAGTGELFF
16,TRBJ1-1,NA,TRBD1,TRBV5-8,TGTGCCAGCAGCTTGGGGAGGACAGGGATGAACACTGAAGCTTTCTTT,CASSLGRTGMNTEAFF
11,TRBJ1-1,NA,NA,TRBV6-5,TGTGCCTTACAGGGTCCCACTGAAGCTTTCTTT,CALQGPTEAFF
14,TRBJ1-1,NA,NA,TRBV28,TGTGCCACCTCCCCGGGGGGGCTGAACACTGAAGCTTTCTTT,CATSPGGLNTEAFF
18,TRBJ2-7,NA,TRBD2,TRBV28,TGTGCCAGCAGTTTAAGGTTAGCGGGGGGCCCGGCCGGCCACGAGCAGTACTTC,CASSLRLAGGPAGHEQYF
14,TRBJ2-7,NA,TRBD2,TRBV11-1,TGTGCCAGCAGCTTTAGCGGGGTTAACTACGAGCAGTACTTC,CASSFSGVNYEQYF